This T cell receptor (beta chain) was found in a study of Graves' ophthalmopathy and Graves' hyperthyroidism. From germline, CDR1 is LNHDA and CDR2 SQIVND (reference sequence). The CDR3 totals 14 residues. Trimming took 5 bases from V and 6 from J, leaving 16 bases between them. CDR3 regions of TCR beta were amplified from RNA transcripts. After a first-round RT-PCR with HTBI primers, a second-round multiplex PCR was run. Each CDR3 protein gets one entry after TCRdb re-called the multiplex PCR reads with MiXCR. Of some 250,000 distinct CDR3 sequences in the sample, roughly 50% are singletons; the top ten hold roughly 45%.

The sequenced material came from peripheral blood. This TCR derives from an adult man with Graves' ophthalmopathy. The chain recombines TRBV19 with TRBJ2-5, with TRBD1 as a possible D gene (5 bases). The chain's CDR3 is CASSPTQGLKTQYF. CDR3 DNA sequence: TGTGCCAGTAGTCCAACGCAGGGTTTAAAGACCCAGTACTTC.